This record concerns one T cell receptor beta chain sequence. The clone's antigen remains unknown. Base qualities were left out, and no much larger clone turns up one base away. Genomic DNA was extracted from sorted cells for sequencing of the TCRbeta CDR3 region. The immunoSEQ Assay was used to sequence the TCRbeta CDR3 regions. Here the immuneACCESS table is served through TCRdb, limited to in-frame sequences with V and J called. Missing clones are a known gap in these copies; in checked studies unresolved V genes cover under half, and the rest lacks a known reason. The table for this sample lists over 150,000 clones; approximately 94% of them were counted only once. The ten largest account for about 0.3% of the sample. The trial excluded patients who had a history of autoimmune disease or who were on systemic immunosuppression. Peripheral blood for TCR sequencing was collected from all dose cohorts at baseline, on cycle 4 day 1, and on cycle 7 day 1. Samples came from an open-label, multicenter, first-in-human phase I dose-escalation trial of ivuxolimab. Adults with locally advanced or metastatic melanoma, renal cell carcinoma, hepatocellular carcinoma or head and neck squamous cell carcinoma were enrolled in the trial. CD4+ and CD8+ T cells were sorted separately from peripheral blood before TCR sequencing.

This sample is part of a study of OX40 agonist ivuxolimab in advanced cancers. Regarding the study in general: The costimulatory receptor OX40 (CD134) was targeted by ivuxolimab, a fully human IgG2 agonistic monoclonal antibody. The dose-escalation cohort was about 87% male with a mean age of approximately 60 years, ranging from roughly 23 to 90. Of the approximately 50 patients in dose escalation, 19 had hepatocellular carcinoma, roughly 15 had melanoma, 9 had renal cell carcinoma and 9 had head and neck cancer. Three dose-escalation patients achieved partial responses, one with hepatocellular carcinoma and two with cutaneous melanoma. The point of sequencing TCRbeta in the periphery was to test whether ivuxolimab changed TCR sequence diversity and drove clonal T-cell expansion. Intravenous ivuxolimab was administered to patients every 2 weeks at six dose levels: 0.01, 0.1, 0.3, 1.5, 3 and 10 mg/kg. Patients were allowed to have had prior anti-PD-1, anti-PD-L1 or anti-CTLA-4 therapy, and around 40% of the dose-escalation patients had previously received checkpoint inhibitors. The paper reports the monotherapy dose-escalation portion (N of about 51 patients) of the phase I ivuxolimab trial. Study-wide findings and limitations: Low levels of normalized T-cell clonal expansion were also shown by some nonresponding patients. On average, CD8+ T cells showed more expanded clones than CD4+ T cells after ivuxolimab. At doses of 0.1 to 3.0 mg/kg, clonal expansion of both CD4+ and CD8+ blood T cells was observed from baseline to week 6. Partial responders in the 0.1-3.0 mg/kg groups had among the lowest normalized peripheral clonal expansion, especially among CD8+ T cells. The antigen specificity of the clonally expanded peripheral T cells was not determined.

Looking up the germline V gene yields CDR1 MNHEY and CDR2 SVGAGI. V is cut by 6 bases and J by 6 bases, and the space between the germline ends is 9 bases. The CDR3 holds 11 amino acids from the cysteine to the phenylalanine. This entry keeps only the CDR3 DNA: 33 bases, framed from base 1. This clonotype was sampled from an adult with an advanced solid tumor such as melanoma, head and neck, liver or kidney cancer. The sequence is built from TRBV6-5 and TRBJ2-7; TRBD2 is a weak D gene call, 6 bases matching. The sequences come from CD4+ or CD8+ T cells sorted from blood, collected in a trial of the OX40 agonist ivuxolimab. This receptor carries the CDR3 CASSTAGEQYF. The sequenced DNA: TGTGCCAGCAGCACAGCGGGCGAGCAGTACTTC.